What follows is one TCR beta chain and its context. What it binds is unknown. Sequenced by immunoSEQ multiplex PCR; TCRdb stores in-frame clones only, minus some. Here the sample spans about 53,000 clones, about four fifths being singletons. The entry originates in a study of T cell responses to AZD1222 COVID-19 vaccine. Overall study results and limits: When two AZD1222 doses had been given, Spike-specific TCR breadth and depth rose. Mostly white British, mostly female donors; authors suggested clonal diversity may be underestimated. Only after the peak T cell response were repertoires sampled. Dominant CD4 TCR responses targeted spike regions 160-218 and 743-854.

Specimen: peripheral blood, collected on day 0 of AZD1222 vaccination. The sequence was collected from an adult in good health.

CDR3 coding DNA: TGTGCCAGCAGCCAGTCTAGCAACGAGCAGTACTTC. Protein sequence: CASSQSSNEQYF. The rearrangement links TRBV3-1 (or the pseudogene TRBV3-2) to TRBJ2-7; D is possibly TRBD2 (5 bases). Trimming pared 3 bases from V and 5 bases from J, leaving 8 bases between. The CDR3 has 12 residues. CDR1 LGHDT and CDR2 YNNKEL come from the germline V gene (reference sequence).